Following are 3 T cell receptor beta chains from one sample sequenced in a study of control samples from healthy donors and cancer patients. This table comes from immunoSEQ multiplex PCR, and its TCRdb copy is limited to in-frame clones, with some not included. The data hold 120,000 or so clones, with more than 75% observed a single time. The sequenced sample consisted of blood. These receptors were obtained from a man aged 60-69 years in good health.

J is TRBJ1-1 and V is TRBV6-2 or TRBV6-3; TRBD1 agrees at 7 bases. CDR3 size: 14 residues. CDR1 and CDR2 from the germline V gene are MNHEY and SVGEGT. Losses at the gene ends were 6 bases for V and 7 bases for J; bases not matched to a gene: 11. CDR3 sequence reads: CASSMSGQRNEAFF. The CDR3 nucleotides are TGTGCCAGCAGCATGTCGGGACAGAGAAATGAAGCTTTCTTT.

The chain carries TRBV6-2 or TRBV6-3 and TRBJ2-1; the match to TRBD2 covers 10 bases. The CDR3 sequence is 17 residues long. Germline V CDR1 and CDR2: MNHEY, SVGEGT. The J segment lost 5 bases and the V segment lost 2 bases, leaving 9 bases of the junction unmatched. The CDR3 DNA reads as TGTGCCAGCAGTTACCCAGAAGGACTAGCGGATAACAATGAGCAGTTCTTC. Its protein is CASSYPEGLADNNEQFF.

The chain couples TRBV20-1 to TRBJ1-2; D ambiguous. Germline lookup yields CDR1 DFQATT and CDR2 SNEGSKA (reference sequence). Trimming left V 3 bases short and J 8 bases short, with 16 bases between. The CDR3 has 13 amino acids. In DNA form, the CDR3 reads TGCAGTGCTAGTAACTCGGGTAGTCGCGGCTACACCTTC. Translation gives CSASNSGSRGYTF.